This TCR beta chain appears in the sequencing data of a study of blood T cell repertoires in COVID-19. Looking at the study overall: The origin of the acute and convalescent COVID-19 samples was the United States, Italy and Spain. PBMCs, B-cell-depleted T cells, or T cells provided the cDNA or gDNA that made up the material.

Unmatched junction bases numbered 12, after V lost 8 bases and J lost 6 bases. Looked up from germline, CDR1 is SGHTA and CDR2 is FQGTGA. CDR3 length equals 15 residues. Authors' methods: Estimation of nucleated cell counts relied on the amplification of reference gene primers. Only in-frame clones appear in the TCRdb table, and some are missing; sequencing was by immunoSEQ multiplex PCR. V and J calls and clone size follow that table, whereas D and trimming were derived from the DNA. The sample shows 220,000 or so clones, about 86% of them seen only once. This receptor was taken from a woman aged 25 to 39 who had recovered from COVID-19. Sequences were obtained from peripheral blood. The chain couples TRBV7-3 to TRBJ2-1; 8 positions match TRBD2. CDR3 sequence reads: CASSLITSGPNEQFF. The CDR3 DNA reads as TGTGCCAGCTCCCTAATAACTAGCGGTCCCAATGAGCAGTTCTTC.